This TCR beta chain was profiled in a study of low-dose radiotherapy and immunotherapy resistance in tumors. Specified time point: after trial treatment. Treatment in this sample: LDRT plus nivolumab, ipilimumab, low-dose cyclophosphamide and aspirin (RACIN trial). Germline loops: CDR1 MNHEY, CDR2 SVGEGT. The V and J ends lost 6 bases and 6 bases, in that order; junction bases with no gene match: 23. This CDR3 is 19 amino acids long. TRAV and TRBV primers primed cDNA for both TCRalpha and TCRbeta. Amplification of TCRs used a constant-region primer and V-primer adapter for about 21 PCR cycles. One entry per CDR3 protein results from TCRdb running MiXCR on the reads. The sample holds under 40,000 distinct CDR3 sequences, less than 65% seen once.

Source: PBMCs, taken after low-dose radiotherapy plus immunotherapy. The TCR comes from a male donor with gallbladder cancer. V is TRBV6-2 or TRBV6-3 and J is TRBJ1-2, with 9 bases that match TRBD1. The CDR3 region has the DNA TGTGCCAGCAGCCCTTACCTCTACGGGCCGACAGGGGGACAGAATGGCTACACCTTC. It encodes CASSPYLYGPTGGQNGYTF.